This T cell receptor beta chain appears in the sequencing data of a study of cytomegalovirus exposure and HLA in healthy donors (dated by TCRdb to about 2017). About the investigation overall: An earlier analysis of about 560 of the donors reported roughly 300 Gb of sequence data and around 110 million unique TCR beta sequences obtained from approximately 180 million T cells. Roughly 300 gigabases of sequencing data and approximately 84 million unique TCR sequences were included in an early release covering roughly 600 HLA-typed donors. Of the roughly 420 genotyped donors, less than 85% were placed in the genetic ancestry cluster associated with self-reported Caucasian donors. The aim of the study was to test whether cataloging public T cell receptors could identify signatures of past pathogen exposure. The T cell repertoires of some 670 subjects were profiled by immunosequencing and related to cytomegalovirus serostatus. Along with the approximately 620-subject first cohort, a separate validation cohort of over a hundred different subjects was used. High-throughput TCR immunosequencing, statistical association of individual TCRs with disease status, and machine learning were combined to predict cytomegalovirus infection status. A later analysis re-examined previously published TCR beta repertoires from more than 650 donors and added high-resolution HLA genotyping to investigate patterns of TCR occurrence. In the later analysis, no new phenotypic data were used to find candidate immune exposures; instead, reliance was placed on TCR beta sequences and their occurrence across donors. To decide whether each TCR beta V gene segment behaved as functional or pseudogenic, an earlier analysis of fewer than 750 of the donors relied on high-throughput TCR beta sequencing. Donor age, sex, ethnicity and CMV serostatus were collected together with the repertoire data. In a later genetic analysis, genome-wide SNP genotypes for 398 of the 666 donors were used, and that subset was treated as a discovery cohort. All discovery cohort repertoires had been generated on a single sequencing platform. Both class I and class II loci were covered by HLA typing, at four-digit resolution. Typing coverage varied by locus: roughly 629-630 donors for A, B, C, DRB1 and DQB1; roughly 510 for DQA1; about 570 for DPA1; around 490 for DPB1. Five DR-DQ haplotypes were treated as single units for association and clustering because of strong linkage in the cohort. Among around 400 genotyped donors of the cohort, an average of roughly 240,000 unique TCR beta nucleotide sequences were sequenced per donor, around a sixth of them non-productive.

As regards this clone: Its antigen remains undetermined.

In total, more than 500 healthy bone marrow donors made up the cohort. At the time of sampling, all cohort members were nominally healthy, though unrecorded immune exposures were likely present. The donor was CMV seronegative and was included in the group of over 300 seronegative cohort members. Every donor gave a peripheral blood sample, and the peripheral blood mononuclear cells from that sample were used for TCR beta sequencing. Genomic DNA extraction from the blood cell samples was performed with the Qiagen DNeasy Blood Extraction Kit. The germline V gene (reference sequence) yields LNHDA for CDR1 and SQIVND for CDR2. The CDR3 goes from the cysteine to the phenylalanine over 14 residues. This entry keeps only the CDR3 DNA: 42 bases, framed from base 1. At the junction V is shortened by 5 bases and J by 3 bases, with 13 bases in between. The library was generated by the immunoSEQ multiplex PCR assay. For the multiplex PCR, a mixture combining 60 forward primers for TCR Vbeta segments and 13 reverse primers for TCR Jbeta segments was used. The CDR3 region of rearranged TCR beta genes was amplified from genomic DNA with a multiplex PCR assay. The Illumina HiSeq System was used to sequence the amplified TCR beta libraries as 87-base-pair reads. The study's processing was this. A later analysis tallied approximately 87 million unique TCR beta chains across the 600 to 700 repertoires, and approximately 12 million of those chains were shared by two or more donors. Raw reads were error-corrected and collapsed into unique sequences with a nearest-neighbor algorithm that merged closely related sequences to remove PCR and sequencing errors. To assign V, D and J gene segments, CDR3 sequences were aligned to IMGT reference sequences. Each retained sequence needed at least a six-nucleotide match to both a V gene segment and a J gene segment. Rearrangements were classified as productive when the CDR3 lacked stop codons and remained in frame with V and J, and all other rearrangements were classified as non-productive. Following IMGT convention, CDR3 was defined as the stretch from the second conserved V-encoded cysteine up to the conserved J-encoded phenylalanine. In an earlier analysis of approximately 500 of the donors, sequences lacking an unambiguous match to a single V gene segment were excluded. An earlier analysis of 587 of the donors classified V segments as functional when productive rearrangements were above 56.7% and as segregating when the standard deviation between donors was above 5%. To diagnose cytomegalovirus status from the catalog of TCR beta chain sequences, a statistical classification framework was built. A later analysis assigned V and J genes by comparing TCR nucleotide sequences with IMGT/GENE-DB human TR gene sequences. Using the TCRdist pipeline, a later analysis assigned CDR3 sequences along with most-parsimonious VDJ recombination scenarios. In a later analysis, each TCR beta chain was defined by its CDR3 amino acid sequence together with its V-gene family, and reads lacking a unique V-gene family were excluded. To address suspected cross-contamination and a sequencing artifact, a later analysis removed over 500 highly shared, low-generation-probability nucleotide sequences. In a later analysis, a clonal expansion index was calculated for each public chain from normalized within-repertoire ranks of inferred template counts. In a later analysis, generation probabilities were computed with a VDJ recombination model fitted to out-of-frame rearrangements, and the resulting probabilities were checked against IGoR. In a later analysis, TCR-TCR, TCR-HLA and TCR-CMV co-occurrence was scored with hypergeometric tests, and a repertoire-size bias correction was applied to TCR pairs. To estimate false discovery rates, a later analysis permuted the HLA or CMV assignments 20 times. A later analysis grouped co-occurring TCRs with DBSCAN, adding TCRdist sequence similarity when clustering within HLA-allele-positive subsets. Repertoires with fewer than 30,000 or more than 120,000 public chains were left out of co-occurrence clustering, as were five repertoires with anomalous nucleotide sharing. TCRdb limited this immuneACCESS table to in-frame rearrangements with V and J called. A share of clones is missing; checked studies link under half to unresolved V genes, and the rest is unexplained. V, J and clone size are those of that table, while D and trimming were read from the DNA. The sample table includes some 150,000 clones. The top ten constitute about 2% of the sample.

Broader findings and caveats from the paper: A cluster of highly shared sequence variants was judged likely to represent a technical artifact of the sequencing pipeline. CMV serostatus was the only immune exposure information available for the cohort. HLA typing was unavailable for some donors at each locus, so association tests used only the typed subset. The authors suggested that the approach could potentially be extended to other disease states and immunological phenotypes. A few of the identified cytomegalovirus-associated TCR beta chains were confirmed in vitro to be specific for cytomegalovirus antigens. While some public TCRs were present in many individuals, most TCR sequences turned up only very rarely across donors. The study listed around 160 TCR beta chains as associated with cytomegalovirus. In both the original and validation cohorts, the classifier was reported to diagnose cytomegalovirus status with high specificity and sensitivity. In a later analysis, HLA-associated TCR beta chains showed more clonal expansion and lower generation probabilities than non-associated chains that were equally common. When HLA alleles, especially DR and DQ, strongly co-occurred, attributing TCR associations to individual alleles was difficult. At a false discovery rate of 0.05, a later analysis linked 15,000 to 20,000 TCR beta sequences to specific HLA alleles. Presence/absence analyses assumed roughly uniform sequencing depth across donors, an assumption that may not hold. A later genetic analysis reported fewer N-insertions in productive TCRs among donors in an Asian-associated ancestry cluster than the roughly 670-donor mean. In a later analysis, TCR association rates were found to vary across HLA loci, with the most associated TCRs seen for DRB1 alleles and the fewest for HLA-C alleles. In a later analysis, most CMV-associated TCR beta chains were found to appear HLA-restricted, with HLA associations seemingly driven largely by CMV exposure. An association between a missense DCLRE1C variant and V-gene and J-gene trimming of TCR beta chains was found in a later genetic analysis and replicated in an independent cohort. This cohort had only TCR beta chains sequenced, and the lack of alpha or paired-chain data limited which features could be detected. Some IMGT-functional V segments, including TRBV6-2 and TRBV6-3, could not be told apart with the 87-base-pair reads, so those segments were excluded. A further reported finding was that TCR beta sequences accurately predicted the HLA-A and HLA-B alleles for most subjects in the first cohort. In a later analysis, several top co-occurrence clusters were reported to appear linked to parvovirus B19, influenza, CMV and Epstein-Barr virus. Because counts were too low, roughly 17 rarely observed V segments, including chromosome 9 orphons, were left out of the earlier analysis of 500 to 750 of the donors. In an earlier analysis of a few hundred of the donors, most TCR beta V segments were observed in productive rearrangements about 87% or about 30% of the time, broadly matching IMGT annotations. Linkage disequilibrium might explain the correlated functional status among segregating V segments, but an unknown experimental factor could not be excluded.

This clonotype was obtained from a woman aged 18-29 years in good health and CMV-seronegative. The rearranged chain carries TRBV19 and TRBJ1-1; a tentative D match to TRBD1 spans 6 bases. The sample consisted of PBMCs. The encoded CDR3 is CASSYQGLYTEAFF. The base sequence is TGTGCCAGTAGTTATCAGGGGTTGTACACTGAAGCTTTCTTT.